This entry lists 5 T cell receptor beta chains sequenced from one sample in a study of cytomegalovirus exposure and HLA in healthy donors. PCR involved 60 Vbeta and 13 Jbeta primers. The data were produced by immunoSEQ multiplex PCR, yet TCRdb's version contains in-frame clones alone and is incomplete. The sample holds approximately 95,000 clones, approximately 80% seen once. Material for sequencing was PBMCs. These receptors originate from a woman aged 40 to 50 in good health and CMV-seropositive.

The chain is built from TRBV15 and TRBJ2-1; unclear D gene. This CDR3 contains 13 residues. From germline, CDR1 is LNHNV and CDR2 YYDKDF (reference sequence). Between the trimmed V and J ends, which lost 3 bases and 5 bases, there was a span of 8 bases. The CDR3 region is CATSRSVDNEQFF. The CDR3 DNA reads as TGTGCCACCAGCAGGTCAGTGGACAATGAGCAGTTCTTC.

The chain couples TRBV27 to TRBJ2-5; 8 bases fit TRBD2. CDR3 size: 15 residues. The V and J ends lost 1 base and 4 bases, in that order; junction bases with no gene match: 5. The germline V gene has CDR1 MNHEY and CDR2 SMNVEV (reference sequence). This CDR3 reads CASSLYGLAGETQYF. For the CDR3, the DNA is TGTGCCAGCAGTTTATATGGCCTAGCGGGAGAGACCCAGTACTTC.

This clone turned up a few times. CDR3 in amino acids: CASSTGTGVSDTQYF. CDR3 coding DNA: TGTGCCAGCAGCACGGGGACAGGGGTATCAGATACGCAGTATTTT. The V and J genes are TRBV11-2 and TRBJ2-3, with TRBD1 matching over 10 bases. Germline assignment: CDR1 SGHAT and CDR2 FQNNGV. The V gene end was trimmed by 5 bases and the J gene end by 4 bases; junction bases not matched to a gene: 6. The CDR3 extends over 15 amino acids.

This clone was seen a single time. One junction end disagrees with the germline gene, perhaps due to a read error. The rearrangement joins TRBV5-4 to TRBJ1-1, with D tentatively TRBD1 (5 bases). Germline V CDR1 and CDR2: SGHNT, YYREEE (reference sequence). The CDR3 is made up of 12 amino acids. In DNA form, the CDR3 reads TGTGCCAACAGCTGGGGGGGGACTGAAGCTTTCTTT. Translation gives CANSWGGTEAFF.

The V gene is TRBV28, the J gene TRBJ1-6; D unclear. Trimming pared 8 bases from V and 0 bases from J, leaving 8 bases between. Germline values: CDR1 MDHEN, CDR2 SYDVKM. This CDR3 comprises 14 residues. The CDR3 is CASAGSSYNSPLHF. The CDR3 nucleotides are TGTGCCAGCGCAGGATCCTCCTATAATTCACCCCTCCACTTT.